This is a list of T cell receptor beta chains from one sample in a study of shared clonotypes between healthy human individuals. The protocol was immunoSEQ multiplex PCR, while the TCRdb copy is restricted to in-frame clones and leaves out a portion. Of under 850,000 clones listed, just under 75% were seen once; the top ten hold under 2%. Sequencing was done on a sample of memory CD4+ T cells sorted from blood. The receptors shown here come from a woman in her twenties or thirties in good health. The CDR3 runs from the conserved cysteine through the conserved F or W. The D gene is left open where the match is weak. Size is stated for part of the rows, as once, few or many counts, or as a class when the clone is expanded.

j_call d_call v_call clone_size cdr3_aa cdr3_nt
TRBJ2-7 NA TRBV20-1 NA CSASREYEQYF TGCAGTGCTTCCAGGGAGTACGAGCAGTACTTC
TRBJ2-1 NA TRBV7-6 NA CASSYQKNEQFF TGTGCCAGCAGCTACCAGAAGAATGAGCAGTTCTTC
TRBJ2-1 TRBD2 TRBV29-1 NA CSVVRQGTTSGYNEQFF TGCAGCGTTGTACGACAGGGTACGACTAGCGGATACAATGAGCAGTTCTTC
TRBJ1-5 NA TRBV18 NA CASSPGLGDQPQHF TGTGCCAGCTCACCAGGGTTGGGGGATCAGCCCCAGCATTTT
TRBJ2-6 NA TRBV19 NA CASSMAGRAGANVLTF TGTGCCAGTAGTATGGCAGGGCGTGCCGGGGCCAACGTCCTGACTTTC
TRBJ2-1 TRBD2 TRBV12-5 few CASGLSWGLAGNNEQFF TGTGCTAGTGGTTTGTCATGGGGGCTAGCGGGAAACAATGAGCAGTTCTTC
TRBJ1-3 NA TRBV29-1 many CSVDTPGNTIYF TGCAGCGTTGACACTCCCGGAAACACCATATATTTT
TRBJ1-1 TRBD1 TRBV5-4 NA CASSTAGTGNTEAFF TGTGCCAGCAGCACGGCCGGGACAGGGAACACTGAAGCTTTCTTT
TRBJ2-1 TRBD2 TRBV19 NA CASKVVAGGDEQFF TGTGCCAGTAAGGTGGTAGCGGGCGGGGATGAGCAGTTCTTC
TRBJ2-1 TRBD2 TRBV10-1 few CATSAGSYNEQFF TGCGCCACTTCAGCGGGATCTTACAATGAGCAGTTCTTC
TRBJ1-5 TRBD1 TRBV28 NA CASRSGQGGQPQHF TGTGCCAGCAGATCCGGACAGGGAGGTCAGCCCCAGCATTTT
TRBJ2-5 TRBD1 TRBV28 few CASKNRGETQYF TGTGCCAGCAAGAACAGGGGAGAGACCCAGTACTTC
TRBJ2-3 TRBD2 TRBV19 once CASSIRGVSTDTQYF TGTGCCAGTAGTATACGGGGGGTTAGCACAGATACGCAGTATTTT
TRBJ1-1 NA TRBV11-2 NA CASSLRRGGAFF TGTGCCAGCAGCTTGAGGAGGGGAGGGGCTTTCTTT
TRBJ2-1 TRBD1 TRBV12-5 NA CASGLGGQYNEQFF TGTGCTAGTGGTTTGGGGGGACAGTACAATGAGCAGTTCTTC
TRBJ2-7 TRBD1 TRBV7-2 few CASTAGGQSYYEQYF TGTGCCAGCACCGCAGGGGGACAGTCCTACTACGAGCAGTACTTC
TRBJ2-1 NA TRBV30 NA CAWEPLTQAKRPYTFDNEQFF TGTGCCTGGGAACCTTTGACCCAGGCCAAACGACCATACACCTTCGACAATGAGCAGTTCTTC
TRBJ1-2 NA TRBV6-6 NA CASRRDRGGYTF TGTGCCAGCAGACGAGACAGAGGTGGCTACACCTTC
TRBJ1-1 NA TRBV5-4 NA CASSGPRGTEAFF TGTGCCAGCAGCGGCCCCCGAGGGACTGAAGCTTTCTTT
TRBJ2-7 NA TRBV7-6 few CASSLEGISYEQYF TGTGCCAGCAGCTTAGAAGGGATCTCCTACGAGCAGTACTTC
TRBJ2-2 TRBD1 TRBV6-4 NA CASSAKQGHTGELFF TGTGCCAGCAGTGCCAAACAGGGGCACACCGGGGAGCTGTTTTTT
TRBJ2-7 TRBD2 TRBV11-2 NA CASSPRGWAGPYEQYF TGTGCCAGCAGCCCGCGGGGGTGGGCCGGGCCCTACGAGCAGTACTTC
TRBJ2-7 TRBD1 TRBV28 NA CASSHRTGEPYEQYF TGTGCCAGCAGTCACCGGACAGGGGAGCCCTACGAGCAGTACTTC
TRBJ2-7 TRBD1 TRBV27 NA CASSRDRGGYEQYF TGTGCCAGCAGTCGAGACAGGGGTGGCTACGAGCAGTACTTC
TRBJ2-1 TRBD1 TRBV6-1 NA CASRRQGANEQFF TGTGCCAGCAGACGGCAGGGGGCCAATGAGCAGTTCTTC
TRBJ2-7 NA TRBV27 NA CASSSNPLTVNYEQYF TGTGCCAGCAGTTCCAACCCCCTTACTGTTAACTACGAGCAGTACTTC
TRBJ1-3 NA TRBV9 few CASSPRAKTGGNTIYF TGTGCCAGCAGCCCTCGGGCCAAGACGGGCGGAAACACCATATATTTT
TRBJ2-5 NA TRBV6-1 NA CASREWAETQYF TGTGCCAGTCGCGAGTGGGCAGAGACCCAGTACTTC
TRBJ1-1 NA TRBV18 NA CASSRLGTSVNTEAFF TGTGCCAGCTCACGCCTGGGGACGTCGGTGAACACTGAAGCTTTCTTT
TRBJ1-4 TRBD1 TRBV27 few CASRNRGRDEKLFF TGTGCCAGCAGGAACAGGGGGCGGGACGAAAAACTGTTTTTT
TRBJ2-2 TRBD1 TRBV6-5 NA CASSKQGANTGELFF TGTGCCAGCAGCAAGCAGGGGGCGAACACCGGGGAGCTGTTTTTT
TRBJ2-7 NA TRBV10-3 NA CAISDPGDWSSYEQYF TGTGCCATCAGTGACCCTGGGGACTGGAGCTCCTACGAGCAGTACTTC
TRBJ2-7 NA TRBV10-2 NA CASSEWRDIPSYEQYF TGCGCCAGCAGTGAGTGGCGGGACATACCCTCCTACGAGCAGTACTTC
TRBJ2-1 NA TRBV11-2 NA CASSSRGRGSYNEQFF TGTGCCAGCAGCTCAAGGGGCAGGGGCTCCTACAATGAGCAGTTCTTC
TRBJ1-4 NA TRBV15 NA CATSREQALATNEKLFF TGTGCCACCAGCAGAGAACAGGCCCTGGCAACTAATGAAAAACTGTTTTTT
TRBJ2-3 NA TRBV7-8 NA CASSTRQTDTQYF TGTGCCAGCAGCACCAGACAGACAGATACGCAGTATTTT
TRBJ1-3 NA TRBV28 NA CASRTGGSGNTIYF TGTGCCAGCAGAACCGGGGGGTCTGGAAACACCATATATTTT
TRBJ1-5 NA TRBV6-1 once CASSGNQPQHF TGTGCCAGCAGTGGAAATCAGCCCCAGCATTTT
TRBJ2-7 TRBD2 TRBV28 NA CASSLPGGGSQYF TGTGCCAGCAGTTTACCCGGGGGGGGCAGCCAGTACTTC
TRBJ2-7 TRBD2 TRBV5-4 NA CASSSGVLAGYEQYF TGTGCCAGCAGCTCGGGTGTACTAGCGGGCTACGAGCAGTACTTC
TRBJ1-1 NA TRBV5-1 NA CASSSQDRGAFF TGCGCCAGCAGCTCCCAGGACCGGGGGGCTTTCTTT